Sequencing of this TCR beta chain was carried out in a study of blood T cell repertoires in COVID-19 (dated by TCRdb to the early 2020s). For context, the study as a whole: Samples covering the acute and convalescent phases of COVID-19 were provided by collaborators in the United States, Italy and Spain. The material from the prospective study consisted of cDNA or gDNA derived from T cells, B-cell-depleted T cells, or PBMCs. Subjects who had been exposed to COVID-19, were actively infected with it, or had recovered from it provided the deeply sampled blood TCRbeta repertoires that made up the dataset. The repertoires were made available in a free public database intended to serve as a resource for research on the immune response to SARS-CoV-2. Samples were obtained from the ongoing ImmuneRACE study (first 160 participants) and from roughly 1,300 subjects provided by 6 global collaborators. A de-identified subject ID, COVID-19 status, age in years and sex were almost always included in the sample metadata. Where available, HLA class I and class II types were obtained from metadata supplied by the sample provider rather than from assay-based typing. The investigation overall reported the following: How much clinical and demographic metadata was included differed by source and by participant, and the metadata was provided uncurated.

At one collaborating source in Seattle, patients were enrolled during active infection and were followed longitudinally through the course of disease. Each collaborating institution followed its own protocols to collect whole blood in K2EDTA tubes. For TCRbeta analysis, collaborators shipped samples as frozen whole blood, isolated PBMCs, or DNA extracted from either of those sample types. The immunoSEQ Assay, a bias-controlled multiplex PCR, was used to amplify TCRbeta CDR3 regions from genomic DNA. The original methods were these. Nucleated cell counts per sample were estimated from amplification of reference gene primers within the assay. Sequence reads were collapsed and filtered to measure the absolute abundance of every unique TCRbeta CDR3 rearrangement. For each sample, productive Simpson clonality was calculated by taking the square root of Simpson's diversity index across productive rearrangements. The table comes from immuneACCESS by way of TCRdb, which keeps in-frame sequences with V and J called. Part of the clones is missing from these tables; in studies checked, under half for an unresolved V gene and the rest for unknown reasons. V, J and clone size reflect that table, while D and trimming were determined from the DNA. The sample data list over 150,000 clones, and around 95% of these were observed just once. Approximately 0.69% of the sample lies in the top ten.

Taken from cysteine to phenylalanine, the CDR3 has 16 residues. This entry keeps only the CDR3 DNA: 48 bases, framed from base 1. The junction shows trimming of 2 bases on V and 0 bases on J, and the gene matches do not reach 5 bases of it. Taken from the germline V gene, the CDR1 and CDR2 loops are SGHVS and FNYEAQ. Comments on this clone: The antigen it binds to is not known. No base quality information exists; no much larger clone differs at one position.

The source of this sequence is a man aged 25 to 45 with COVID-19, enrolled during active disease. The sequence is built from TRBV7-6 and TRBJ2-3, with 7 junctional bases fitting TRBD2. Material: peripheral blood. The DNA sequence is TGTGCCAGCAGCTTAAGGACTAGTCTTAGCACAGATACGCAGTATTTT. This sequence encodes CASSLRTSLSTDTQYF.